The 9 T cell receptor beta chains listed next were all sequenced from one sample in a study of blood T cell repertoires in COVID-19. Produced via immunoSEQ multiplex PCR; TCRdb's table is partial and in-frame only. Of approximately 140,000 clones listed, almost 85% are singletons. The sample taken for sequencing was peripheral blood. These receptors came from a man aged 55 to 70 with acute or convalescent COVID-19.

The chain links TRBV7-4 to TRBJ1-5, with 9 bases aligning to TRBD1. The V and J ends lost 6 bases and 4 bases, in that order; junction bases with no gene match: 7. This CDR3 comprises 15 residues. CDR1 SGHVT and CDR2 SQSDAQ come from the germline V gene. The CDR3 nucleotides read TGTGCCAGCAGGCTTCAGGACAGGGGAAATCAGCCCCAGCATTTT. Its protein is CASRLQDRGNQPQHF.

The V and J genes are TRBV28 and TRBJ1-2; no definite D call. V was clipped by 3 bases and J by 3 bases, with 8 bases between them. There are 13 residues in the CDR3. Germline V gene lookup returns CDR1 MDHEN and CDR2 SYDVKM. The CDR3 nucleotides read TGTGCCAGCAGTTTTACAGCCTACTATGGCTACACCTTC. It is translated as CASSFTAYYGYTF.

This clone showed up just once. The rearrangement links TRBV15 to TRBJ2-1; 11 nucleotides agree with TRBD2. V dropped 1 base and J dropped 9; count of bases not matched to a gene: 2. The CDR3 spans 14 residues. Germline V gene sequence: CDR1 LNHNV, CDR2 YYDKDF (reference sequence). CDR3 residues: CATSRGGLAGEQFF. CDR3 DNA sequence: TGTGCCACCAGCAGAGGCGGACTAGCGGGTGAGCAGTTCTTC. Looking up the rest from reference TRBV15 and TRBJ2-1 gives the full variable domain: DAMVIQNPRYQVTQFGKPVTLSCSQTLNHNVMYWYQQKSSQAPKLLFHYYDKDFNNEADTPDNFQSRRPNTSFCFLDIRSPGLGDTAMYLCATSRGGLAGEQFFGPGTRLTVL.

The genes are TRBV9 and TRBJ1-3; D may be TRBD1 (6 bases). The germline CDR1 and CDR2 sequences are SGDLS and YYNGEE. The CDR3 totals 17 residues. Trimming took off 0 bases at V and 0 bases at J, with 13 bases between the two ends. The chain's CDR3 is CASSVEIGGNSGNTIYF. The CDR3 bases are TGTGCCAGCAGCGTAGAGATAGGGGGTAACTCTGGAAACACCATATATTTT.

The rearrangement links TRBV5-1 to TRBJ1-4; D not resolved. V lost 2 bases and J 2 bases, leaving 10 bases between the germline ends. Germline lookup yields CDR1 SGHRS and CDR2 YFSETQ. The CDR3 covers 15 residues. The CDR3 nucleotides are TGCGCCAGCAGCTTCGGTACTAGCACTAATGAAAAACTGTTTTTT. It yields the protein CASSFGTSTNEKLFF.

This sequence joins TRBV30 and TRBJ2-7; a possible D gene is TRBD1 (6 bases). This CDR3 comprises 12 residues. Per the germline V gene, CDR1 is GTSNPN and CDR2 is SVGIG (reference sequence). The V end lost 2 bases, the J end lost 4 bases, and 9 bases lay between the germline ends. The CDR3 sequence is CAWSPTGYEQYF. DNA of the CDR3: TGTGCCTGGAGTCCGACAGGTTACGAGCAGTACTTC.

The chain links TRBV9 to TRBJ2-2; 11 bases fit TRBD2. Unmatched junction bases numbered 8, after V lost 3 bases and J lost 7 bases. From germline, CDR1 is SGDLS and CDR2 YYNGEE. CDR3 size: 16 residues. Here the CDR3 reads CASSDMTSGKIGELFF. The CDR3 bases are TGTGCCAGCAGCGATATGACTAGCGGGAAAATCGGGGAGCTGTTTTTT.

This clone has a single count. The sample holds other DNA sequences that translate to the same CDR3. The chain carries TRBV19 and TRBJ2-7; TRBD2 agrees at 9 bases. This CDR3 has 14 residues. V was clipped by 3 bases and J by 3 bases; unmatched bases: 3. The germline CDR1 and CDR2 sequences are LNHDA and SQIVND (reference sequence). The CDR3 nucleotides are TGTGCCAGTAGTATCGGCGGGGGGGGCTACGAGCAGTACTTC. Translation: CASSIGGGGYEQYF.

CDR3 residues: CASSPRAPETQYF. CDR3 DNA: TGTGCCAGCAGCCCCAGGGCCCCAGAGACCCAGTACTTC. This chain connects TRBV3-1 (or the pseudogene TRBV3-2) to TRBJ2-5; D may be TRBD1 (5 bases). Germline V lookup: CDR1 LGHDT, CDR2 YNNKEL (reference sequence). Between the trimmed V and J ends, which lost 4 bases and 4 bases, there was a span of 10 bases. CDR3 size: 13 residues.